What follows are 5 T cell receptor beta chains derived from one specimen sequenced in a study of patients and donors after allogeneic stem cell transplantation. TCRdb re-analysed the RT-PCR reads in MiXCR, keeping a single row per CDR3 protein. The table has 30,000 or so distinct CDR3 sequences, approximately 6.2% seen once. Material: blood, either unsorted or a sorted T cell fraction (not recorded which). Every receptor here comes from a human donor who was either an allogeneic HSCT recipient or a stem cell or donor lymphocyte infusion donor (not recorded which). It is not recorded whose cells these are; they may come from a transplant donor.

This clonotype has ten or more counts. The chain has TRBV27 and TRBJ1-1, with D unclear. The CDR3 totals 15 residues. Germline V gene lookup returns CDR1 MNHEY and CDR2 SMNVEV (reference sequence). V was clipped by 1 base and J by 1 base, with 10 bases between them. CDR3 loop: CASSLYGVPNTEAFF. The DNA for the CDR3 is TGTGCCAGCAGTTTATACGGGGTACCGAACACTGAAGCTTTCTTT.

This clonotype was counted many times. V and J are TRBV9 and TRBJ1-5, with 7 nucleotides matching TRBD1. Trimming took 4 bases from V and 1 from J; bases not matched to a gene: 5. This CDR3 region has 15 residues. From germline, CDR1 is SGDLS and CDR2 YYNGEE. CDR3 in amino acids: CASSPRTGSNQPQHF. DNA for the CDR3: TGTGCCAGCAGCCCCAGGACAGGCAGCAATCAGCCCCAGCATTTT.

This clonotype came up many times. This chain joins TRBV3-1 and TRBJ1-1, with a tentative D call TRBD1 (5 bases). Germline V gene sequence: CDR1 LGHDT, CDR2 YNNKEL (reference sequence). The length of the CDR3 is 16 residues. Deletions cut 2 bases from V and 2 bases from J, with 15 bases between. In DNA, the CDR3 is TGTGCCAGCAGCCAATTGGGGGGTGGTAGAAACACTGAAGCTTTCTTT. Translating it yields CASSQLGGGRNTEAFF.

The CDR3 DNA is TGCGCCAGCAGCCTCCCGGGGGTTGAGCAGTTCTTC. Protein sequence: CASSLPGVEQFF. The V gene is TRBV4-1, the J gene TRBJ2-1, with D perhaps TRBD2 (6 bases). V lost 4 bases and J lost 9, with 10 bases in between. CDR3 length: 12 amino acids. CDR1 is MGHRA and CDR2 is YSYEKL in the germline V gene.

The chain is built from TRBV7-9 and TRBJ2-1; 10 nucleotides match TRBD2. Trimming removed 2 bases from V and 9 bases from J; junction bases left unmatched: 4. Per germline, CDR1 SEHNR and CDR2 FQNEAQ (reference sequence). The length of the CDR3 is 14 residues. The CDR3: CASSLLAGASEQFF. The CDR3, as DNA: TGTGCCAGCAGCTTACTAGCGGGAGCCAGTGAGCAGTTCTTC.